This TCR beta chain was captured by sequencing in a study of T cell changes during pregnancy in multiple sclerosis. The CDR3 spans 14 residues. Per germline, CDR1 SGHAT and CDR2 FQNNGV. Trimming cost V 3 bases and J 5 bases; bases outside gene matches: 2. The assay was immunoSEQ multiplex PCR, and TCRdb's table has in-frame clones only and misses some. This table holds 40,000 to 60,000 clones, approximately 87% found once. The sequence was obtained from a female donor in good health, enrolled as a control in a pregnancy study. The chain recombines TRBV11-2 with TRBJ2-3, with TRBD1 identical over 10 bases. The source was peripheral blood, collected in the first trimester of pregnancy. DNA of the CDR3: TGTGCCAGCAGCTTCGACAGGGGGCAAGATACGCAGTATTTT. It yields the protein CASSFDRGQDTQYF.